This T cell receptor beta chain was sequenced for a study of Graves' ophthalmopathy and Graves' hyperthyroidism. This CDR3 is 15 amino acids long. The V end lost 0 bases, the J end lost 2 bases, and 11 bases lay between the germline ends. Germline-derived CDR1 and CDR2 are MGHRA and YSYEKL. This clonotype appeared many times. TCR beta CDR3 amplification used RNA transcripts. The first round was an RT-PCR with HTBI primers, and the second round was a multiplex PCR. TCRdb redid the calling of the multiplex PCR reads with MiXCR, one entry per CDR3 protein. Seen here are around 660,000 distinct CDR3 sequences, 35% to 45% observed once, and the top ten hold over 2.5%.

The rearrangement uses TRBV4-1 and TRBJ2-7; D is perhaps TRBD2 (6 bases). Sequenced: peripheral blood. The clonotype was recovered from an adult man with Graves' ophthalmopathy. CDR3 bases: TGCGCCAGCAGCCAAGATGGCGGGACGGCCTACGAGCAGTACTTC. Protein product: CASSQDGGTAYEQYF.